In this sample, the clone carrying this T cell receptor (beta chain) turned up a few times. Its cognate antigen is unknown. This was the immunoSEQ version 4 assay in survey mode. Template was genomic DNA at about 9.3 ng/uL, with up to roughly 1 ug used per sample. The table came from immunoSEQ multiplex PCR; TCRdb's copy has only in-frame clones and leaves some out. The data show approximately 46,000 clones, 70% to 90% seen once. Anti-CD3/anti-CD28 beads served as a nonspecific positive control stimulus. Sorting of responding CD4+ T cells relied on upregulated CD40 ligand together with CD69. This entry comes from a study of persistence of HIV-infected CD4 T cells. Study summary: Blood samples, up to about 200 mL, came from multiple time points, except two leukapheresis donors sampled once.

Whole-study findings and limits: Within sorted populations, more oligoclonal TCRs accompanied more oligoclonal proviruses.

This TCR derives from an adult woman with HIV who was CMV-seropositive. Sequences were derived from CD4+ T cells sorted from PBMCs after roughly 18-hour stimulation, sampled from a patient who received antiretroviral therapy.

DNA of the CDR3: TGTGCCAGCAGCATCACAGGAAGGAGCTCCTACGAGCAGTACTTC. Its protein is CASSITGRSSYEQYF. V gene TRBV5-4 combines with J gene TRBJ2-7; maybe TRBD1 (5 bases). There are 15 residues in the CDR3. Looked up from germline, CDR1 is SGHNT and CDR2 is YYREEE (reference sequence). V was trimmed by 4 bases and J by 0 bases, leaving 14 bases between them. Using reference TRBV5-4 and TRBJ2-7 for the parts outside the CDR3, the full variable domain is ETGVTQSPTHLIKTRGQQVTLRCSSQSGHNTVSWYQQALGQGPQFIFQYYREEENGRGNFPPRFSGLQFPNYSSELNVNALELDDSALYLCASSITGRSSYEQYFGPGTRLTVT.